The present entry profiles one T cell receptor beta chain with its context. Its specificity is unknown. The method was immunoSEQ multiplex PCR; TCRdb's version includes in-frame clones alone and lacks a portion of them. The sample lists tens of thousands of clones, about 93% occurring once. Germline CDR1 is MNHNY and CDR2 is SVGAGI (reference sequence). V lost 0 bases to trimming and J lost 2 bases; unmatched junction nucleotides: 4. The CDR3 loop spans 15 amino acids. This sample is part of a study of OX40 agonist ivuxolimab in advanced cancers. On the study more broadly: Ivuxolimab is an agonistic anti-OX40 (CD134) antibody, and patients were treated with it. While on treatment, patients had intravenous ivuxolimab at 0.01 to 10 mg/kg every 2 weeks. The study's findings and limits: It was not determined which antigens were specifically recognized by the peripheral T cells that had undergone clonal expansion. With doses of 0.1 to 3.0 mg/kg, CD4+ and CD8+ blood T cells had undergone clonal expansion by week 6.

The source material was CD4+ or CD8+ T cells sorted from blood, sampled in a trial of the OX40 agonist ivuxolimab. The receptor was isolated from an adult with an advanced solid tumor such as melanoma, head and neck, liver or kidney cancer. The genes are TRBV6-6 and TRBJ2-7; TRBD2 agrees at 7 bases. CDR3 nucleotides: TGTGCCAGCAGTTACTCGGGGCGGGGGACCTACGAGCAGTACTTC. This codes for CASSYSGRGTYEQYF.